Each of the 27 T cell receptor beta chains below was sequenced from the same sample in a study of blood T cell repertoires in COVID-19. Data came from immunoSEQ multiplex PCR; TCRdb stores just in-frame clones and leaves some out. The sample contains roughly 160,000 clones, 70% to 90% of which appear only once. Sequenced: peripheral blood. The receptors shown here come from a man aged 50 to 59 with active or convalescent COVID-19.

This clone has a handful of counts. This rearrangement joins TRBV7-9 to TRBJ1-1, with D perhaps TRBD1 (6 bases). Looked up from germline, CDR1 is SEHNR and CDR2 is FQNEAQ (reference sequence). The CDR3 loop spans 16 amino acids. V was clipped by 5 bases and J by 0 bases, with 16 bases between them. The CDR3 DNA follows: TGTGCCAGCAGCCCCCGCACAGGGCACCTGAACACTGAAGCTTTCTTT. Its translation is CASSPRTGHLNTEAFF.

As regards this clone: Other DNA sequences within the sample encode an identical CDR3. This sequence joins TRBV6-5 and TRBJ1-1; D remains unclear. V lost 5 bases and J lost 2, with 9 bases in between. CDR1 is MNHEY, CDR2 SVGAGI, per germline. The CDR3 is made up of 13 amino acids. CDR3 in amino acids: CASSRGANTEAFF. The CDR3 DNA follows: TGTGCCAGCAGTCGGGGAGCCAACACTGAAGCTTTCTTT.

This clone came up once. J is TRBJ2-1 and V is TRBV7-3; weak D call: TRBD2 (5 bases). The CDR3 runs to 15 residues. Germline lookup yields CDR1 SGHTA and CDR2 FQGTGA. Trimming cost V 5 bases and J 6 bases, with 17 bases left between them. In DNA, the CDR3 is TGTGCCAGCAGCCTTCTAGCCCCTATACTCAATGAGCAGTTCTTC. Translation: CASSLLAPILNEQFF.

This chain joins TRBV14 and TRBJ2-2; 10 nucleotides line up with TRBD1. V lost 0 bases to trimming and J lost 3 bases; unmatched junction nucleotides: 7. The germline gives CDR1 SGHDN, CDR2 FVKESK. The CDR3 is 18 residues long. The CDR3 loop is CASSQDPLTGGYTGELFF. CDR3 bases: TGTGCCAGCAGCCAAGATCCCCTGACAGGGGGCTACACCGGGGAGCTGTTTTTT.

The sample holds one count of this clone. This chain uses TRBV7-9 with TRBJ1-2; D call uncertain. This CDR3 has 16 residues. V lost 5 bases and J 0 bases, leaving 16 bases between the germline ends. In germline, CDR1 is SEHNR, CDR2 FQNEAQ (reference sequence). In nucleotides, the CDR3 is TGTGCCAGCAGCGAAACTCAGAGGCCTTCTAACTATGGCTACACCTTC. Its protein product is CASSETQRPSNYGYTF. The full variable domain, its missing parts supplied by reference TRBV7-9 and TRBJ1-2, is DTGVSQNPRHKITKRGQNVTFRCDPISEHNRLYWYRQTLGQGPEFLTYFQNEAQLEKSRLLSDRFSAERPKGSFSTLEIQRTEQGDSAMYLCASSETQRPSNYGYTFGSGTRLTVV.

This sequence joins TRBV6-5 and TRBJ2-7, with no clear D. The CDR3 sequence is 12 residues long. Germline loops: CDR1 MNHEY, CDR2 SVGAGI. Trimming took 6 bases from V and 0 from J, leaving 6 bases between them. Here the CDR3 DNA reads TGTGCCAGCAGCTCAGACTCCTACGAGCAGTACTTC. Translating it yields CASSSDSYEQYF.

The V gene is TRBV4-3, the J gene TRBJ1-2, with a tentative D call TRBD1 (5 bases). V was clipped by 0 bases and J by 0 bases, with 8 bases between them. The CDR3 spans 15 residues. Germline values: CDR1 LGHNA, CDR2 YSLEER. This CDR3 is CASSQDGRANYGYTF. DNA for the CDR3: TGCGCCAGCAGCCAAGATGGCAGGGCTAACTATGGCTACACCTTC.

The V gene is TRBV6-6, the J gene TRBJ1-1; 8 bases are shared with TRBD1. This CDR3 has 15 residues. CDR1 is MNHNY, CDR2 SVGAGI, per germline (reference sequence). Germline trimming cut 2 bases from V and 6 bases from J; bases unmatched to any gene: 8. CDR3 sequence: CASSYRTGFNAEAFF. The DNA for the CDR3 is TGTGCCAGCAGTTACAGGACAGGGTTCAATGCTGAAGCTTTCTTT.

The CDR3 spells CASSLELAGAGEQYF. For the CDR3, the DNA is TGTGCCAGCAGCTTAGAACTAGCGGGAGCAGGGGAGCAGTACTTC. The rearrangement uses TRBV11-2 and TRBJ2-7; 11 positions agree with TRBD2. This CDR3 comprises 15 residues. The ends lost 0 bases at V and 7 bases at J; junction bases unmatched: 5. Germline CDR1 SGHAT, CDR2 FQNNGV.

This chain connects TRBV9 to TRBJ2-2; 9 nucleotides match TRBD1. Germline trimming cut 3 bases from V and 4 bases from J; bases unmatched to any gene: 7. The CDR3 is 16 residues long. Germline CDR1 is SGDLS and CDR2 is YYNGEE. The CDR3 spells CASSALTGGGTGELFF. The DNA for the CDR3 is TGTGCCAGCAGCGCCTTGACAGGGGGGGGCACCGGGGAGCTGTTTTTT.

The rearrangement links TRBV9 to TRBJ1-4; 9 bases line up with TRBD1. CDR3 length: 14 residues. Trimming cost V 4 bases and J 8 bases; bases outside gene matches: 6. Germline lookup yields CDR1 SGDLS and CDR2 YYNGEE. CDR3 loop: CASSTTGGGEKLFF. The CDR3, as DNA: TGTGCCAGCAGCACGACAGGGGGAGGGGAAAAACTGTTTTTT.

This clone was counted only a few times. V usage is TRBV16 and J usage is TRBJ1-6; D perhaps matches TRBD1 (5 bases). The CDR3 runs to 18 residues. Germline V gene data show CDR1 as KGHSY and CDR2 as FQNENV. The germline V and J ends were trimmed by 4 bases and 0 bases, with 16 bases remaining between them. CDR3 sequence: CASSRTGTGSSYNSPLHF. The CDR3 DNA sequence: TGTGCCAGCAGCCGTACCGGGACCGGGAGCTCCTATAATTCACCCCTCCACTTT.

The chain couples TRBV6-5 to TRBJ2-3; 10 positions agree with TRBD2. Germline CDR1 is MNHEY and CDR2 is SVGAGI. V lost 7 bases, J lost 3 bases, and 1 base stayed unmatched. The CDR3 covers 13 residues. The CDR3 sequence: CASMTSGTDTQYF. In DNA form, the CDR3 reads TGTGCCAGCATGACTAGCGGGACAGATACGCAGTATTTT.

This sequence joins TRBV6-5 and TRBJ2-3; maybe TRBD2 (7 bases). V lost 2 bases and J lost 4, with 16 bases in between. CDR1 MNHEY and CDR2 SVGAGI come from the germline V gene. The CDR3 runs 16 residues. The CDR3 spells CASSYGNGGRADTQYF. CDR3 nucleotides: TGTGCCAGCAGTTACGGAAACGGGGGGCGCGCAGATACGCAGTATTTT.

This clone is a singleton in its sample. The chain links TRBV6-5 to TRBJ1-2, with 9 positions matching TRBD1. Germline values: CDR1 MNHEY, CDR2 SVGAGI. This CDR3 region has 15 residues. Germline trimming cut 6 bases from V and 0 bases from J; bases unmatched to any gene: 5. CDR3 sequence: CASRRTGGTNYGYTF. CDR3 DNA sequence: TGTGCCAGCAGACGAACAGGGGGCACTAACTATGGCTACACCTTC.

The CDR3 spells CASSIERFSTDTQYF. DNA of the CDR3: TGTGCCAGTAGTATAGAACGGTTTAGCACAGATACGCAGTATTTT. The chain links TRBV19 to TRBJ2-3; D is unclear. The CDR3 sequence is 15 residues long. Germline V gene sequence: CDR1 LNHDA, CDR2 SQIVND (reference sequence). V lost 0 bases and J lost 0, with 7 bases in between.

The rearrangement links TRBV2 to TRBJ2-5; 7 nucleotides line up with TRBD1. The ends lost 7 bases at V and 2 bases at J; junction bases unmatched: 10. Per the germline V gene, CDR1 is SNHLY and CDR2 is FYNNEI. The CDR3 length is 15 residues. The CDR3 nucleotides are TGTGCCAGCACCAGGACAGGTACCCCACAAGAGACCCAGTACTTC. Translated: CASTRTGTPQETQYF. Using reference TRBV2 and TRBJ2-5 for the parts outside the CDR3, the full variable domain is EPEVTQTPSHQVTQMGQEVILRCVPISNHLYFYWYRQILGQKVEFLVSFYNNEISEKSEIFDDQFSVERPDGSNFTLKIRSTKLEDSAMYFCASTRTGTPQETQYFGPGTRLLVL.

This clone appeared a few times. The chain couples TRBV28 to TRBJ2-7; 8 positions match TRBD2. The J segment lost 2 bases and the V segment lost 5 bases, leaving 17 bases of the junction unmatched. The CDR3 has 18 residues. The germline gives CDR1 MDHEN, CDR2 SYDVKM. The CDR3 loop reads CASSATFLTSGPPYEQYF. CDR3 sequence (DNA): TGTGCCAGCAGTGCCACCTTCCTCACTAGCGGCCCACCCTACGAGCAGTACTTC. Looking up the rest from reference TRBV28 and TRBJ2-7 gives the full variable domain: DVKVTQSSRYLVKRTGEKVFLECVQDMDHENMFWYRQDPGLGLRLIYFSYDVKMKEKGDIPEGYSVSREKKERFSLILESASTNQTSMYLCASSATFLTSGPPYEQYFGPGTRLTVT.

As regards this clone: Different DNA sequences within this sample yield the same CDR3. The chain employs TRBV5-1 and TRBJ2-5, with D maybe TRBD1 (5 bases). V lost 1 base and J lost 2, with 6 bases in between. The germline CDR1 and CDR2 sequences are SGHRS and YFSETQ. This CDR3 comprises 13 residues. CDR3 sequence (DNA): TGCGCCAGCAGCTTGCGACAGCAAGAGACCCAGTACTTC. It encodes CASSLRQQETQYF.

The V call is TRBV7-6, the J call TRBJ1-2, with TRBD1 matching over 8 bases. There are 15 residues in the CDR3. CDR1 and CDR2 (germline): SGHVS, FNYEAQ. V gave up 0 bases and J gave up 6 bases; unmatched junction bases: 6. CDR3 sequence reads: CASSLAGQGYDGYTF. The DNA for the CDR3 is TGTGCCAGCAGCTTAGCTGGACAGGGATATGATGGCTACACCTTC. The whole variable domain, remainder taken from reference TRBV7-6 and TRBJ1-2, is GAGVSQSPRYKVTKRGQDVALRCDPISGHVSLYWYRQALGQGPEFLTYFNYEAQQDKSGLPNDRFSAERPEGSISTLTIQRTEQRDSAMYRCASSLAGQGYDGYTFGSGTRLTVV.

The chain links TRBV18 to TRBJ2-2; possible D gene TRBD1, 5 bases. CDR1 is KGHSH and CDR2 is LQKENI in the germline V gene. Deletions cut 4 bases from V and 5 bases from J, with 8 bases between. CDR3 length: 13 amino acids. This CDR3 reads CASSQGVTGELFF. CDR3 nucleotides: TGTGCCAGCTCACAAGGGGTGACCGGGGAGCTGTTTTTT.

The CDR3 nucleotides are TGTGCCAGCACCCGGGCGGAGGTCCACAATGAGCAGTTCTTC. Residues: CASTRAEVHNEQFF. This chain uses TRBV7-9 with TRBJ2-1; weak D call: TRBD2 (5 bases). The CDR3 has 14 residues. Trimming shortened V by 7 bases and J by 5 bases, and 15 bases separated the two germline ends. The V gene's germline CDR1 is SEHNR and CDR2 FQNEAQ (reference sequence).

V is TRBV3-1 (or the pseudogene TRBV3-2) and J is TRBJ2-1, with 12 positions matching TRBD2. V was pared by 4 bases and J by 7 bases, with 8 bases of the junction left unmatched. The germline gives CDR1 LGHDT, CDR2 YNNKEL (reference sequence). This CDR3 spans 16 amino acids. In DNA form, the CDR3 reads TGTGCCAGCAGCCGTCCTAGCGGGGGGGTAGGGAATGAGCAGTTCTTC. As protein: CASSRPSGGVGNEQFF.

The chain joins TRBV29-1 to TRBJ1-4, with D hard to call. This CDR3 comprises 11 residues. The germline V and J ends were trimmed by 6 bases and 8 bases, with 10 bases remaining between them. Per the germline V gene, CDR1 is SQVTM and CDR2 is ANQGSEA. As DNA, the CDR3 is TGCAGCGTAAGAGGTGGGGAAAAACTGTTTTTT. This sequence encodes CSVRGGEKLFF.

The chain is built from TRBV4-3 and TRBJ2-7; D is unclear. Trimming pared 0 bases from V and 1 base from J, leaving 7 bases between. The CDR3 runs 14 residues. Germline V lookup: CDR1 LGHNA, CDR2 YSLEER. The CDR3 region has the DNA TGCGCCAGCAGCCAAGATGAGCCGTCCTACGAGCAGTACTTC. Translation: CASSQDEPSYEQYF.

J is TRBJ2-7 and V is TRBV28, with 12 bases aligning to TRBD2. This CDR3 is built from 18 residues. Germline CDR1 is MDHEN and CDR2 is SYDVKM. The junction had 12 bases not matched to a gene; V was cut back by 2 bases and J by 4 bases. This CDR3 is CASSLPSPGLAGSYEQYF. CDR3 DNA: TGTGCCAGCAGTTTACCCTCGCCGGGACTAGCGGGTTCGTACGAGCAGTACTTC. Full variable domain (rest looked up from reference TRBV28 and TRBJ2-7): DVKVTQSSRYLVKRTGEKVFLECVQDMDHENMFWYRQDPGLGLRLIYFSYDVKMKEKGDIPEGYSVSREKKERFSLILESASTNQTSMYLCASSLPSPGLAGSYEQYFGPGTRLTVT.

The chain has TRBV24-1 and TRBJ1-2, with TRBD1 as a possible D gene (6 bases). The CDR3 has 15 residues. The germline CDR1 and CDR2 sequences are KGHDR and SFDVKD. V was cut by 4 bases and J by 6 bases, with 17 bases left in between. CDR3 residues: CATSDPEDRWDGYTF. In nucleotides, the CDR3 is TGTGCCACCAGTGACCCCGAGGACAGATGGGATGGCTACACCTTC.